This T cell receptor (beta chain) is drawn from a study of cytomegalovirus exposure and HLA in healthy donors. Study-wide findings and caveats: In a later analysis, HLA-associated TCR beta chains were more clonally expanded than equally common others.

V was clipped by 6 bases and J by 0 bases, with 12 bases between them. Looked up from germline, CDR1 is KGHSH and CDR2 is LQKENI. There are 15 residues in the CDR3. The primer mix had 60 Vbeta and 13 Jbeta primers. TCRdb keeps only in-frame clones here, not all; method: immunoSEQ multiplex PCR. This sample has some 140,000 clones, with 80% to 90% found just once. A word on this clone: No antigen is known for it.

This sequence was found in a woman aged 25 to 45 in good health and CMV-seronegative. Sequences were obtained from PBMCs. The rearrangement uses TRBV18 and TRBJ2-1; tentative D call: TRBD2 (6 bases). The DNA of the CDR3 is TGTGCCAGCTCTCCTAGCGTGAGCTCCTACAATGAGCAGTTCTTC. This translates into CASSPSVSSYNEQFF. The complete variable domain, with remaining parts taken from reference TRBV18 and TRBJ2-1, reads NAGVMQNPRHLVRRRGQEARLRCSPMKGHSHVYWYRQLPEEGLKFMVYLQKENIIDESGMPKERFSAEFPKEGPSILRIQQVVRGDSAAYFCASSPSVSSYNEQFFGPGTRLTVL.